The present entry profiles one T cell receptor (beta chain) with its context. The antigen is unknown. The V and J ends lost 5 bases and 4 bases respectively, with 10 bases between them. Germline lookup yields CDR1 MNHEY and CDR2 SVGAGI. The CDR3 runs 13 residues. This sample is drawn from a study of cytotoxic CD8 clonotypes in ibrutinib-treated CLL. Overall study context: Included were some eleven relapsed/refractory and approximately 15 treatment-naive patients, of whom 17 were IGHV unmutated. Samples averaged about 260,000 productive templates and approximately 100,000 productive rearrangements. Whole-study findings and limits: Clonality climbed at ibrutinib response, then dropped toward baseline at progression.

The authors obtained around 2 micrograms of genomic DNA from cryopreserved PBMCs for TCR beta libraries. The protocol was immunoSEQ multiplex PCR, while the TCRdb copy is restricted to in-frame clones and leaves out a portion. The sample yields 50,000 to 70,000 clones, 54% seen once. This TCR derives from a human donor with chronic lymphocytic leukemia. V gene TRBV6-5 combines with J gene TRBJ2-3, with D maybe TRBD2 (5 bases). The starting material was PBMCs, obtained at disease progression, from a patient treated with ibrutinib. The CDR3, as DNA: TGTGCCAGCAGTCCCGCCGGGGCAGATACGCAGTATTTT. It yields the protein CASSPAGADTQYF.